This paragraph reports one T cell receptor beta chain. This sample stems from a study of blood T cell repertoires in COVID-19. Study overall: The United States, Italy and Spain were the sources of the acute and convalescent COVID-19 samples. PBMCs, B-cell-depleted T cells, or T cells were the source of the cDNA or gDNA that made up the material.

Individuals aged about 18 to 90 years were recruited from fewer than 30 US areas. Study processing details: Reference gene primer amplification gave estimated nucleated cell counts. Profiling relied on immunoSEQ multiplex PCR, and the TCRdb table lists in-frame clones only, not all of them. D and trimming come from the DNA, and the V and J calls and clone size come from that table. In the table there are 280,000 or so clones, 85% of which are singletons. Germline CDR1 and CDR2: MRHNA and SNTAGT. The CDR3 runs to 13 residues. Trimming left V 3 bases short and J 3 bases short, with 5 bases between. The TCR sequence derives from a woman in her forties or fifties who had recovered from COVID-19. This rearrangement joins TRBV6-4 to TRBJ2-2; D remains unclear. Input material: PBMCs or T cells enriched from blood (not recorded which). The CDR3 DNA reads TGTGCCAGCAGTGATGGAGACACCGGGGAGCTGTTTTTT. This sequence encodes CASSDGDTGELFF.